The entry below gives a single TCR beta chain sequence along with its context. This sample is part of a study of blood T cell repertoires in COVID-19. The study counted Cohort 3 donors as recovered given two negative PCRs, clearance, or symptom resolution. The repertoire was sequenced with immunoSEQ multiplex PCR; TCRdb's copy has only in-frame clones and lacks some. The table lists more than 200,000 clones, about 90% of them singletons. The germline V gene has CDR1 SGHRS and CDR2 YFSETQ. The CDR3 extends over 13 amino acids. V lost 2 bases and J lost 4; bases outside the gene matches: 1. The rearrangement uses TRBV5-1 and TRBJ2-7, with 9 bases aligning to TRBD1. What was sequenced was PBMCs or T cells enriched from blood (not recorded which). This TCR came from a woman under 30 who had recovered from COVID-19. CDR3: CASSFGTGYEQYF. The CDR3 coding sequence is TGCGCCAGCAGCTTCGGGACAGGGTACGAGCAGTACTTC.